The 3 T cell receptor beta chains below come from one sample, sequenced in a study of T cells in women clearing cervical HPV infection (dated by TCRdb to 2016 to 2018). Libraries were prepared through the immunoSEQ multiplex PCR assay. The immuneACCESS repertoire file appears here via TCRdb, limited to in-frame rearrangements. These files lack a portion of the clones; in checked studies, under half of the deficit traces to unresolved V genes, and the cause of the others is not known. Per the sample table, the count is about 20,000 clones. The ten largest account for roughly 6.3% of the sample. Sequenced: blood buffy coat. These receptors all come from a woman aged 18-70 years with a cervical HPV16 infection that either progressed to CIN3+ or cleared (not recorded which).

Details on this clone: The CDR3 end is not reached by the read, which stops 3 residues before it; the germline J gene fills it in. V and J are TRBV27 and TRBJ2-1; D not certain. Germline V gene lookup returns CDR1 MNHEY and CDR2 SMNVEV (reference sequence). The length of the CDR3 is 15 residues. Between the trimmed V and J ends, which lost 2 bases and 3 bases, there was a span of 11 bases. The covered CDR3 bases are TGTGCCAGCAGTTTAAGTGGGCCGGACTACAATGAG. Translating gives CASSLSGPDYNE. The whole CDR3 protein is CASSLSGPDYNEQFF.

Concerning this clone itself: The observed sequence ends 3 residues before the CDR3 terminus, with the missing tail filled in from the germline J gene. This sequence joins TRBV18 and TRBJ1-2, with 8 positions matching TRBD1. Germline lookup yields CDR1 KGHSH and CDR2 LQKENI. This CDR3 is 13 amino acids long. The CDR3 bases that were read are TGTGCCAGCTCACCAGGACAGGGAGCTCGC. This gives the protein CASSPGQGAR. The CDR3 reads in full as CASSPGQGARYTF.

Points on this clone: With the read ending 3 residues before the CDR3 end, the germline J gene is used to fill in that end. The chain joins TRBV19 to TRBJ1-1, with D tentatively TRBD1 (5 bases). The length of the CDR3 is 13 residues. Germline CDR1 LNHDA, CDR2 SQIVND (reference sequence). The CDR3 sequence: CASSRDSEETAFF. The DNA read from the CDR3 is TGTGCCAGTAGTCGGGACTCTGAAGAGACA.